These T cell receptor beta chains were read from a single sample in a study of blood T cell repertoires in COVID-19. Assay: immunoSEQ multiplex PCR; the TCRdb copy retains only in-frame clones and omits some. The sample yields roughly 200,000 clones, roughly four fifths seen once. The sequenced material came from peripheral blood. The receptors were gathered from a man aged 50 or older with active or convalescent COVID-19. Each CDR3 is given with its conserved first and last residue. D genes are given only for firm matches. Part of the rows lack a size; the others show once, few, many or a class for expanded clones.

TRBJ1-5 | TRBV28 | - | - | TGTGCCAGCAGACAGGGATTCAGCAATCAGCCCCAGCATTTT | CASRQGFSNQPQHF
TRBJ1-2 | TRBV2 | - | - | TGTGCCAGCAGAGCCAGGGAGGACTATGGCTACACCTTC | CASRAREDYGYTF
TRBJ2-5 | TRBV7-9 | - | - | TGTGCCAGCAGCTTGCTCGGGGTGGGAGAGACCCAGTACTTC | CASSLLGVGETQYF
TRBJ1-2 | TRBV3-1/TRBV3-2 | few | - | TGTGCCAGCAGCCCCACCCGACAGGCCAACTATGGCTACACCTTC | CASSPTRQANYGYTF
TRBJ1-2 | TRBV6-6 | - | TRBD1 | TGTGCCAGCAGTTACGGAGGAGGGGGCAGCTATGGCTACACCTTC | CASSYGGGGSYGYTF
TRBJ2-7 | TRBV6-1 | many | TRBD2 | TGTGCCAGCAGTGAAGAGATTAGCGGGGCGTACGAGCAGTACTTC | CASSEEISGAYEQYF
TRBJ1-2 | TRBV18 | - | TRBD1 | TGTGCCAGCTCACCAGAGGAGGGGGCGATCTATGGCTACACCTTC | CASSPEEGAIYGYTF
TRBJ1-4 | TRBV18 | - | - | TGTGCCAGCTCACCACCGGGCCTCGGAGGGGAAAAACTGTTTTTT | CASSPPGLGGEKLFF
TRBJ1-2 | TRBV5-6 | few | - | TGTGCCAGCAGCCACAGGGATGGCTACACCTTC | CASSHRDGYTF
TRBJ1-1 | TRBV2 | few | TRBD1 | TGTGCCAGCACCGGGGACAGGGGGATCACTGAAGCTTTCTTT | CASTGDRGITEAFF
TRBJ1-5 | TRBV4-2 | - | - | TGTGCCAGCAGCCCCAGGGTCCCATCCAATCAGCCCCAGCATTTT | CASSPRVPSNQPQHF
TRBJ1-2 | TRBV24-1 | - | TRBD1 | TGTGCCACCAACGGACAGGGGATCTCTAACTATGGCTACACCTTC | CATNGQGISNYGYTF
TRBJ1-6 | TRBV7-3 | - | TRBD1 | TGTGCCAGCAGCTTCGTCGGGACAGGGGATTCACCCCTCCACTTT | CASSFVGTGDSPLHF
TRBJ2-2 | TRBV7-9 | - | - | TGTGCCAGCAGCTCATCAGGGTCCGGGGAGCTGTTTTTT | CASSSSGSGELFF
TRBJ1-2 | TRBV5-6 | - | - | TGTGCCAGCAGCTTGGGGGACACCGAACTCGTCTACACCTTC | CASSLGDTELVYTF
TRBJ2-3 | TRBV29-1 | - | TRBD2 | TGCAGCGTTGTTCCTAGCGGGGTCACAGATACGCAGTATTTT | CSVVPSGVTDTQYF
TRBJ2-1 | TRBV7-3 | - | TRBD2 | TGTGCCAGCAGCTTGACTAGCGGGGCCTACAATGAGCAGTTCTTC | CASSLTSGAYNEQFF
TRBJ1-1 | TRBV4-2 | - | - | TGTGCCAGCAGCCAGCAAGGGGGGGGCAGGGGTCAAACTGAAGCTTTCTTT | CASSQQGGGRGQTEAFF
TRBJ1-2 | TRBV2 | - | TRBD1 | TGTGCCAGCAGACCCGGGACAGGGGGTATTTCGGGCTACACCTTC | CASRPGTGGISGYTF
TRBJ2-1 | TRBV14 | once | TRBD2 | TGTGCCAGCAGCTCCGGGACTAGTTCTTTGGATGAGCAGTTCTTC | CASSSGTSSLDEQFF
TRBJ2-5 | TRBV5-8 | - | TRBD2 | TGTGCCAGCAGCTTGGGGCTAGCGGGGACCCAAGAGACCCAGTACTTC | CASSLGLAGTQETQYF
TRBJ2-7 | TRBV7-2 | - | - | TGTGCCAGCAGCTTGGCTGTCAGGGGATACGAGCAGTACTTC | CASSLAVRGYEQYF
TRBJ1-4 | TRBV6-2/TRBV6-3 | - | TRBD1 | TGTGCCAGCAGTTCTACAGACAGGGGGATACGGGAAAAACTGTTTTTT | CASSSTDRGIREKLFF
TRBJ2-7 | TRBV12-3/TRBV12-4 | - | - | TGTGCCAGCACCACAACAGGGTTCTACGAGCAGTACTTC | CASTTTGFYEQYF
TRBJ1-6 | TRBV30 | - | TRBD1 | TGTGCCTGGAGTCGGGACAGGGGGAAGTCACCCCTCCACTTT | CAWSRDRGKSPLHF
TRBJ2-5 | TRBV5-1 | - | TRBD2 | TGCGCCAGCAGCGTGGGACTAGCGGTGGGAGAGACCCAGTACTTC | CASSVGLAVGETQYF
TRBJ2-7 | TRBV3-1/TRBV3-2 | - | TRBD2 | TGTGCCAGCAGCCTGGGGGGGGTGACCTACGAGCAGTACTTC | CASSLGGVTYEQYF
TRBJ1-1 | TRBV2 | - | TRBD1 | TGTGCCAGCACAGGGACAGGGGGCGCGGATACTGAAGCTTTCTTT | CASTGTGGADTEAFF
TRBJ2-7 | TRBV5-1 | - | TRBD2 | TGCGCCAGCAGATACGATAGCGGGTCCTCCTACGAGCAGTACTTC | CASRYDSGSSYEQYF
TRBJ1-1 | TRBV7-9 | - | - | TGTGCCAGCAGCCCGCCCCCGGGACAACCGTACACTGAAGCTTTCTTT | CASSPPPGQPYTEAFF
TRBJ1-1 | TRBV19 | - | TRBD1 | TGTGCCAGTAGAAGGACAGGGGGATCTATGAACACTGAAGCTTTCTTT | CASRRTGGSMNTEAFF
TRBJ2-4 | TRBV30 | - | TRBD1 | TGTGCCTGTACTGCCGGACAGGGGACGATTGCCAAAAACATTCAGTACTTC | CACTAGQGTIAKNIQYF
TRBJ1-1 | TRBV6-6 | - | - | TGTGCCAGCATTCCCGGGCAGGGAGGCACTGAAGCTTTCTTT | CASIPGQGGTEAFF
TRBJ2-3 | TRBV7-3 | - | - | TGTGCCAGCAGCTTAGGACCCACTAGAATCCAGGATATTCAGCAGTATTTT | CASSLGPTRIQDIQQYF
TRBJ1-2 | TRBV28 | - | TRBD1 | TGTGCCAGCAGTTCGAACAGGGGGTTGGATGGCTACACCTTC | CASSSNRGLDGYTF
TRBJ1-1 | TRBV19 | few | - | TGTGCCAGTAGTAAATTCACAGACACTGAAGCTTTCTTT | CASSKFTDTEAFF
TRBJ2-6 | TRBV2 | - | TRBD1 | TGTGCCAGCCAGGGGGCGCTTGGGGCCAACGTCCTGACTTTC | CASQGALGANVLTF
TRBJ1-6 | TRBV6-5 | once | TRBD1 | TGTGCCAGCAACAGGGGCGATTCACCCCTCCACTTT | CASNRGDSPLHF
TRBJ2-7 | TRBV5-1 | - | TRBD1 | TGCGCCAGCAGCTATTCGGGACAGGGGGCGTGGGAGCAGTACTTC | CASSYSGQGAWEQYF
TRBJ2-3 | TRBV3-1/TRBV3-2 | - | TRBD2 | TGTGCCAGCAGCCAGGCGGGGGGGCTGACAGATACGCAGTATTTT | CASSQAGGLTDTQYF
TRBJ2-5 | TRBV15 | - | TRBD2 | TGTGCCACCAGCTTAGCCGGGACTAGCAAGACCCAGTACTTC | CATSLAGTSKTQYF
TRBJ2-4 | TRBV6-5 | - | TRBD2 | TGTGCCAGCAGCGCCCCGTTAGCGGGGGACATTCAGTACTTC | CASSAPLAGDIQYF
TRBJ1-1 | TRBV5-5 | - | - | TGTGCCAGCAGCTTGGCGCAGGGCCTCCTCACTGAAGCTTTCTTT | CASSLAQGLLTEAFF
TRBJ2-3 | TRBV5-6 | - | - | TGTGCCAGCAAATTTGGGGGGTTACGAGGCGCAGATACGCAGTATTTT | CASKFGGLRGADTQYF
TRBJ2-5 | TRBV7-2 | - | TRBD2 | TGTGCCAGCAGTTGGACTAGCGGGGCGGAGACCCAGTACTTC | CASSWTSGAETQYF
TRBJ2-1 | TRBV7-6 | - | TRBD2 | TGTGCCAGCAGCTCCAGAAGCGGGGGGGTAAATGAGCAGTTCTTC | CASSSRSGGVNEQFF